One and the same sample provided the 5 T cell receptor beta chains below, sequenced in a study of T cell repertoires in cytomegalovirus infection. These TCRs' antigens remain unknown. TCRdb passed the reads through MiXCR, listing each CDR3 protein once. The repertoire includes 550,000 to 700,000 distinct CDR3 sequences, 40% of them detected once, and around 46% sits in the top ten. The material sequenced was cultured PBMCs, taken from culture after CMV antigen stimulation. The receptors shown here come from a human donor in good health (CMV status not recorded). Some clones in this sample may be carry-over from other donors' samples.

This clonotype was counted between two and nine times. The V gene is TRBV5-1, the J gene TRBJ2-3; 7 positions agree with TRBD1. V shed 0 bases and J 0 bases; nucleotides not matched to a gene: 7. CDR3 length: 17 amino acids. The germline V gene encodes CDR1 SGHRS and CDR2 YFSETQ. CDR3 bases: TGCGCCAGCAGCTTGGAAGGGGGCGCCCCTAGCACAGATACGCAGTATTTT. It specifies CASSLEGGAPSTDTQYF.

CDR3: CASSLGGTGPDTQYF. The CDR3 coding sequence is TGTGCCAGCAGCTTAGGAGGGACAGGGCCAGATACGCAGTATTTT. The V and J genes are TRBV7-6 and TRBJ2-3, with 9 bases aligning to TRBD1. CDR3 length: 15 residues. The J segment lost 4 bases and the V segment lost 1 base, leaving 3 bases of the junction unmatched. CDR1 and CDR2 (germline): SGHVS, FNYEAQ.

CDR3 amino acids: CASSEGGSNQPQHF. CDR3 sequence (DNA): TGTGCCAGCAGTGAAGGTGGGAGCAATCAGCCCCAGCATTTT. This chain joins TRBV6-1 and TRBJ1-5; no clear D gene. V dropped 1 base and J dropped 1 base, with 5 bases sitting between them. Germline loops: CDR1 MNHNS, CDR2 SASEGT. The CDR3 runs 14 residues.

This clonotype was seen more than once but under ten times. The chain employs TRBV7-2 and TRBJ2-2, with 7 bases matching TRBD2. Trimming at V came to 3 bases and at J to 0 bases, leaving 1 base not matched to a gene. Germline V CDR1 and CDR2: SGHTA, FQGNSA. There are 15 residues in the CDR3. The DNA for the CDR3 is TGTGCCAGCAGCTTGGGACTAACGAACACCGGGGAGCTGTTTTTT. It is translated as CASSLGLTNTGELFF.

The V and J genes are TRBV11-2 and TRBJ2-1; D not certain. This CDR3 spans 13 amino acids. Germline V lookup: CDR1 SGHAT, CDR2 FQNNGV. The ends were cut back, 0 bases at V and 6 bases at J, with 6 bases in the middle. Written as DNA, the CDR3 is TGTGCCAGCAGCTTAGATCTAACCAATGAGCAGTTCTTC. Amino acid sequence: CASSLDLTNEQFF.